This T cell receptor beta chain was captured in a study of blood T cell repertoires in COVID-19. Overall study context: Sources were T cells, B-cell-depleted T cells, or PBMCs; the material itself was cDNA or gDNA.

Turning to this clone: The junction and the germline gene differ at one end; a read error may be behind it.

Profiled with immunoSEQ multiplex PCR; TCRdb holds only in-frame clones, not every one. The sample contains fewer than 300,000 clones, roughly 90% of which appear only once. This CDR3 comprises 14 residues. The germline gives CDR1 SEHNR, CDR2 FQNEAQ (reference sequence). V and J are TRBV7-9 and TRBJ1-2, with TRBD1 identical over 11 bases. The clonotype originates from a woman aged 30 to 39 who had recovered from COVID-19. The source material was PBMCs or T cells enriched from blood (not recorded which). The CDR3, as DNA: TGTGCCAGCAGCAGAAATGAGGGGACAGGGGGTAGAGGCTTC. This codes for CASSRNEGTGGRGF. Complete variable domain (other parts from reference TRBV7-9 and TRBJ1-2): DTGVSQNPRHKITKRGQNVTFRCDPISEHNRLYWYRQTLGQGPEFLTYFQNEAQLEKSRLLSDRFSAERPKGSFSTLEIQRTEQGDSAMYLCASSRNEGTGGRGFGSGTRLTVV.